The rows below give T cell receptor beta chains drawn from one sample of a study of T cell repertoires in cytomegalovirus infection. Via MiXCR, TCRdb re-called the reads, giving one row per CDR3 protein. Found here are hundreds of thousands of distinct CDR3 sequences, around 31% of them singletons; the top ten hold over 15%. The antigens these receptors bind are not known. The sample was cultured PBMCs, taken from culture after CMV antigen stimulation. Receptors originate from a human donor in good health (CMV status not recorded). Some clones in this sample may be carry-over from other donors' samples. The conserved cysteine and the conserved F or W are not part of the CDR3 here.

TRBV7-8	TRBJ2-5	ASSQISRFGETQY
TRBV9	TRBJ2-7	ASSHGTSGASSYEQY
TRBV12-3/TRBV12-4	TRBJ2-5	ASSLVLSLAGATETQY
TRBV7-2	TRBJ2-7	ASRNPGQSYEQY
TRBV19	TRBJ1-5	ASSIATGGSNQPQH
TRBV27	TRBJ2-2	ASSLYGGGTGELF
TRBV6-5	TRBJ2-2	ASSYYSMNTGELF
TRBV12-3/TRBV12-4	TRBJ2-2	ASSLMGIWTTNTGELF
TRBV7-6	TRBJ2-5	ASSPNPLAGGETQY
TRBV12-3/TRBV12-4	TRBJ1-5	ASSFGRGDQPQH
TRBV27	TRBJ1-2	ASSLWTAGARTYGYT
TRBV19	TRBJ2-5	ASSTLDYQETQY